The 23 T cell receptor beta chains below come from one sample, sequenced in a study of blood T cells in healthy people across ages. Sample-barcoded 5' priming and a J-beta primer mix drove a second PCR of about 6 to 12 cycles. TCRdb re-derived calls from the 5' RACE reads in MiXCR, one entry per CDR3 protein. Of over 1,300,000 distinct CDR3 sequences in the sample, approximately 59% were seen once. The sequencing input was blood. Receptors originate from a man younger than 35 in good health.

The gene calls are TRBV7-9 and TRBJ1-2, with D tentatively TRBD1 (6 bases). The V gene lost 5 bases and the J gene lost 6 bases, with 16 bases spanning the gap. This CDR3 comprises 14 residues. Germline V gene sequence: CDR1 SEHNR, CDR2 FQNEAQ (reference sequence). The CDR3 sequence is CASSPGLGAHGYTF. For the CDR3, the DNA is TGTGCCAGCAGCCCAGGGTTGGGGGCGCATGGCTACACCTTC.

In its sample, this clonotype was seen a few times. This sequence joins TRBV3-1 and TRBJ1-5; D unresolved. Germline CDR1 LGHDT, CDR2 YNNKEL (reference sequence). The V end was cut by 0 bases, the J end by 0 bases, with 15 bases between. This CDR3 is built from 18 residues. The CDR3 loop reads CASSQDPPGGYSNQPQHF. The CDR3 bases are TGTGCCAGCAGCCAAGACCCCCCAGGAGGGTATAGCAATCAGCCCCAGCATTTT.

The gene calls are TRBV15 and TRBJ2-7; possible D gene TRBD1, 6 bases. Germline CDR1 LNHNV, CDR2 YYDKDF (reference sequence). V was shortened by 6 bases and J by 2 bases, with 23 bases between the two germline ends. The CDR3 sequence is 17 residues long. CDR3 region: CATSQRVQGRRTYEQYF. The DNA for the CDR3 is TGTGCCACCAGTCAGAGAGTACAGGGCAGGAGGACCTACGAGCAGTACTTC.

This clonotype was observed a few times. This chain uses TRBV20-1 with TRBJ1-6; possible D gene TRBD1, 6 bases. The V gene lost 7 bases and the J gene lost 7 bases, with 11 bases spanning the gap. CDR1 is DFQATT and CDR2 is SNEGSKA in the germline V gene (reference sequence). The CDR3 has 12 residues. CDR3 protein: CSVGRGNSPLHF. The CDR3 nucleotides are TGCAGTGTAGGCAGGGGAAATTCACCCCTCCACTTT.

This clonotype has only one observation. One junction end does not reproduce the germline sequence, and a read error may be involved. The V and J genes are TRBV27 and TRBJ2-2, with TRBD2 matching 13 bases. The germline V gene encodes CDR1 MNHEY and CDR2 SMNVEV (reference sequence). The CDR3 loop spans 18 amino acids. The DNA for the CDR3 is TGTGCCGGCAGTCCCATAGGGGGGACTAGCGGGGCAACCGGGGAGCTGTTTTTT. Protein sequence: CAGSPIGGTSGATGELFF.

The rearrangement uses TRBV7-6 and TRBJ2-2; D is undetermined. The V gene lost 1 base and the J gene lost 6 bases, with 6 bases spanning the gap. Germline loops: CDR1 SGHVS, CDR2 FNYEAQ. CDR3 length: 13 residues. For the CDR3, the DNA is TGTGCCAGCAGCTTAGTTGCGGCCGGGGAGCTGTTTTTT. The encoded protein is CASSLVAAGELFF.

Details on this clonotype: Compared with germline, one end of the junction differs, possibly owing to a read error. The genes are TRBV7-2 and TRBJ2-3, with a tentative D call TRBD2 (6 bases). Germline V gene lookup returns CDR1 SGHTA and CDR2 FQGNSA. This CDR3 region has 13 residues. For the CDR3, the DNA is TGTGCCAGCGGCTTAGCGGCATCAGATACGCAGTATTTT. This sequence encodes CASGLAASDTQYF.

There are a few counts of this clonotype. This sequence joins TRBV5-1 and TRBJ2-5; D perhaps matches TRBD2 (6 bases). The germline V and J ends were trimmed by 5 bases and 3 bases, with 20 bases remaining between them. Per the germline V gene, CDR1 is SGHRS and CDR2 is YFSETQ. The CDR3 runs to 16 residues. CDR3 sequence: CASSPSGVGGKETQYF. As DNA, the CDR3 is TGCGCCAGCAGTCCCAGTGGTGTGGGAGGAAAAGAGACCCAGTACTTC.

To note about this clonotype: At one end the junction does not follow the germline gene, possibly because of a read error. The V call is TRBV6-1, the J call TRBJ2-3, with D possibly being TRBD2 (6 bases). The CDR3 has 15 residues. Germline V gene lookup returns CDR1 MNHNS and CDR2 SASEGT. CDR3 nucleotide sequence: TGTGCCAGCGGTGAAAGGGTGGGGGAGGCAGATACGCAGTATTTT. It translates to CASGERVGEADTQYF.

J is TRBJ1-5 and V is TRBV25-1; no clear D gene. Trimming left V 3 bases short and J 9 bases short, with 12 bases between. This CDR3 is 13 amino acids long. CDR1 is MGHDK, CDR2 SYGVNS, per germline. Written as DNA, the CDR3 is TGTGCCAGCAGTGACCCTCAATCAGGGCCCCAGCATTTT. Translation: CASSDPQSGPQHF.

This clonotype was detected a few times. The rearrangement uses TRBV25-1 and TRBJ1-6, with D unclear. Trimming left V 2 bases short and J 0 bases short, with 8 bases between. The CDR3 contains 16 residues. The germline CDR1 and CDR2 sequences are MGHDK and SYGVNS. As DNA, the CDR3 is TGTGCCAGCAGTGAAGACACATCCTCCTATAATTCACCCCTCCACTTT. Translated, it gives CASSEDTSSYNSPLHF.

The chain has TRBV6-2 or TRBV6-3 and TRBJ2-5; 14 nucleotides align to TRBD2. The J call may be faulty, since TRBJ2-7 better matches the DNA end. Germline CDR1 MNHEY, CDR2 SVGEGT. The CDR3 consists of 14 residues. CDR3 protein: CASSWTSGGTEQYF. DNA for the CDR3: TGTGCCAGCAGTTGGACTAGCGGGGGGACCGAGCAGTACTTC.

The chain carries TRBV4-1 and TRBJ2-7; D uncertain. Between the trimmed V and J ends, which lost 2 bases and 4 bases, there was a span of 12 bases. The CDR3 contains 14 residues. Germline CDR1 and CDR2: MGHRA and YSYEKL. CDR3 nucleotides: TGCGCCAGCAGCCAACCAGGCTCTTTATACGAGCAGTACTTC. Translated: CASSQPGSLYEQYF.

This chain joins TRBV6-6 and TRBJ2-5; 7 bases align to TRBD2. Losses at the gene ends were 7 bases for V and 11 bases for J; bases not matched to a gene: 16. The germline CDR1 and CDR2 sequences are MNHNY and SVGAGI (reference sequence). The CDR3 has 14 residues. The CDR3 loop reads CASNLAEGVAEQYF. Here the CDR3 DNA reads TGTGCCAGCAACCTAGCGGAGGGAGTAGCGGAGCAGTACTTC.

This clonotype was found a few times. The chain carries TRBV4-3 and TRBJ2-3; D not certain. CDR1 LGHNA and CDR2 YSLEER come from the germline V gene. This CDR3 is built from 15 residues. V lost 0 bases to trimming and J lost 2 bases, with 9 bases between them. CDR3 in amino acids: CASSQDLSFTDTQYF. As DNA, the CDR3 is TGCGCCAGCAGCCAAGATCTATCTTTCACAGATACGCAGTATTTT.

This clonotype was seen repeatedly, ten times or more. The chain combines TRBV29-1 with TRBJ2-5; perhaps TRBD1 as D (6 bases). The CDR3 has 12 residues. The V gene's germline CDR1 is SQVTM and CDR2 ANQGSEA. V was shortened by 4 bases and J by 1 base, with 7 bases between the two germline ends. CDR3 in DNA: TGCAGCGTTGCCAGGGGCCAAGAGACCCAGTACTTC. It yields the protein CSVARGQETQYF. The full variable domain, rest sourced from reference TRBV29-1 and TRBJ2-5, is SAVISQKPSRDICQRGTSLTIQCQVDSQVTMMFWYRQQPGQSLTLIATANQGSEATYESGFVIDKFPISRPNLTFSTLTVSNMSPEDSSIYLCSVARGQETQYFGPGTRLLVL.

The chain combines TRBV6-2 or TRBV6-3 with TRBJ1-2; D is unclear. CDR3 length: 12 residues. V lost 6 bases and J lost 3, with 8 bases in between. Germline CDR1 reads MNHEY; CDR2 reads SVGEGT. CDR3 nucleotides: TGTGCCAGCAGGCTTTTTGACTATGGCTACACCTTC. Translating it yields CASRLFDYGYTF.

This chain joins TRBV7-6 and TRBJ2-3; D gene uncertain. This CDR3 is 17 amino acids long. Germline CDR1 and CDR2: SGHVS and FNYEAQ. Trimming took 3 bases from V and 0 from J, leaving 16 bases between them. CDR3 sequence (DNA): TGTGCCAGCAGCTTGGTTGGCACTCCGTTTAGCACAGATACGCAGTATTTT. Protein product: CASSLVGTPFSTDTQYF.

The chain combines TRBV6-2 or TRBV6-3 with TRBJ2-3; D is possibly TRBD2 (5 bases). Trimming left V 3 bases short and J 9 bases short, with 16 bases between. The CDR3 has 14 amino acids. CDR1 is MNHEY and CDR2 is SVGEGT in the germline V gene. CDR3 protein: CASSYPDSTGTQYF. The CDR3 DNA reads as TGTGCCAGCAGTTATCCGGACTCCACCGGAACGCAGTATTTT.

In DNA form, the CDR3 reads TGCAGCGTTGAACCCGCTGGAGGACAGGGGCCGACCTACGAGCAGTACTTC. Its protein product is CSVEPAGGQGPTYEQYF. The chain uses TRBV29-1 and TRBJ2-7; 9 bases align to TRBD1. CDR3 length: 17 residues. The germline V gene has CDR1 SQVTM and CDR2 ANQGSEA. V gave up 2 bases and J gave up 2 bases; unmatched junction bases: 13.

This clonotype was found a few times. The chain combines TRBV7-9 with TRBJ2-7; TRBD1 aligns across 8 bases. This CDR3 region has 12 residues. The ends lost 11 bases at V and 4 bases at J; junction bases unmatched: 7. CDR1 SEHNR and CDR2 FQNEAQ come from the germline V gene (reference sequence). CDR3 protein: CALGDRSYEQYF. Here the CDR3 DNA reads TGTGCCCTTGGGGACAGGAGTTACGAGCAGTACTTC.

The gene calls are TRBV6-5 and TRBJ2-3; 7 nucleotides match TRBD2. The junction had 5 bases not matched to a gene; V was cut back by 2 bases and J by 3 bases. CDR1 and CDR2 (germline): MNHEY, SVGAGI. The CDR3 runs to 15 residues. The CDR3 DNA sequence: TGTGCCAGCAGTTACGTCGCGGGAGCGACAGATACGCAGTATTTT. Translating gives CASSYVAGATDTQYF.

The chain uses TRBV2 and TRBJ2-4; 7 nucleotides agree with TRBD1. The CDR3 is 13 residues long. Germline CDR1 reads SNHLY; CDR2 reads FYNNEI. V was pared by 7 bases and J by 13 bases, with 13 bases of the junction left unmatched. The CDR3 region has the DNA TGTGCCAGCAAGCGGCAACAGGGGAGTAGGCAGTACTTC. It specifies CASKRQQGSRQYF.